This T cell receptor (beta chain) was sequenced in a study of Graves' ophthalmopathy and Graves' hyperthyroidism. The CDR3 length is 14 residues. The germline V gene encodes CDR1 SNHLY and CDR2 FYNNEI. Between the trimmed V and J ends, which lost 8 bases and 0 bases, there was a span of 14 bases. This clonotype was seen repeatedly, ten times or more. Amplified material comprised TCR beta CDR3 regions derived from RNA transcripts. Second-round multiplex PCR followed a first-round RT-PCR using HTBI primers. TCRdb called the multiplex PCR reads again in MiXCR, with one record for every CDR3 protein. The sample has about 420,000 distinct CDR3 sequences, 20% to 25% seen once.

This rearrangement joins TRBV2 to TRBJ2-7; D is unresolved. The clonotype comes from a woman aged 18-30 years with stable Graves' hyperthyroidism. Source material: peripheral blood. In DNA, the CDR3 is TGTGCCAGCCTTGTCGGGTCCAGCTCCTACGAGCAGTACTTC. Translating gives CASLVGSSSYEQYF.